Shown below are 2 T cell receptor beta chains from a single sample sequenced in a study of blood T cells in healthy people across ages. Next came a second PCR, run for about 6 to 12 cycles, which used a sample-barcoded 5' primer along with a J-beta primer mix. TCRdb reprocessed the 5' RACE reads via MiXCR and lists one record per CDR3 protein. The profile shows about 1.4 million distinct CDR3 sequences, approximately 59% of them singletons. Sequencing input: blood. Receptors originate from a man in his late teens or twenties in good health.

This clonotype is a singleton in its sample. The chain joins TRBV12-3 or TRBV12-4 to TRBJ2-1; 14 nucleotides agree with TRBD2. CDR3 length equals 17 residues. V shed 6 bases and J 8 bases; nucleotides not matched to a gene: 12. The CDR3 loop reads CASRPGTSGGLEYEQFF. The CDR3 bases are TGTGCCAGCAGACCAGGGACTAGCGGGGGCCTAGAATATGAGCAGTTCTTC.

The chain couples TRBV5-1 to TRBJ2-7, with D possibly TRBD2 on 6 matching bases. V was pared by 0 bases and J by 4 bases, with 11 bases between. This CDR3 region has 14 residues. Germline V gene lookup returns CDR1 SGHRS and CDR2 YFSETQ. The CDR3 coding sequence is TGCGCCAGCAGCTTGGCGGGGGATTGGTACGAGCAGTACTTC. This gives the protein CASSLAGDWYEQYF.